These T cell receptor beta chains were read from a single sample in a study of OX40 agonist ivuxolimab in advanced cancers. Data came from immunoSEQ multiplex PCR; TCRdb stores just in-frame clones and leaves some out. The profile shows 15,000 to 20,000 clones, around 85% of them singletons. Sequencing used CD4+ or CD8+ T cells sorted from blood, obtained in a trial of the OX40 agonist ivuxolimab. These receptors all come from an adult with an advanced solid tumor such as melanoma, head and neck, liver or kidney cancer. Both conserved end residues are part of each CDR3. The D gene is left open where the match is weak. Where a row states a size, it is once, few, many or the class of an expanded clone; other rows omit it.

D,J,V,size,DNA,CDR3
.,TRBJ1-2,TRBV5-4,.,TGTGCCAGCAGCTTTTCATTGGTGCGGGGCTACACCTTC,CASSFSLVRGYTF
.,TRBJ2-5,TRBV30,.,TGTGCCTGGAGTTCTAGTAAAGAGACCCAGTACTTC,CAWSSSKETQYF
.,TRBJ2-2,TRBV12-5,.,TGTGCTAGTGGTTTGTCTGAGACTACGAACACCGGGGAGCTGTTTTTT,CASGLSETTNTGELFF
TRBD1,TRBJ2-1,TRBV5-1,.,TGCGCCAGCAGCTCCAGGGGGCCTGATGTTTATATTAGCTCCTACAATGAGCAGTTCTTC,CASSSRGPDVYISSYNEQFF
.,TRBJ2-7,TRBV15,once,TGTGCCACCAGCTCACAGGGAAACCACGAGCAGTACTTC,CATSSQGNHEQYF
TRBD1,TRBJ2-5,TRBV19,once,TGTGCCAGTAGTCCCTGGCAGGGACAGGGGTTTTTGGGAGAGACCCAGTACTTC,CASSPWQGQGFLGETQYF
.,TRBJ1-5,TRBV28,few,TGTGCCAGCAGTTTATGGCGAGTTAGCAATCAGCCCCAGCATTTT,CASSLWRVSNQPQHF
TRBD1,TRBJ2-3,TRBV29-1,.,TGCAGCGTTGAAGTAACGCGGGACAGGGGGTTTGCAGATACGCAGTATTTT,CSVEVTRDRGFADTQYF
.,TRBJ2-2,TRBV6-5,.,TGTGCCAGCACCTTGACAGGGAGGATCGCCGGGGAGCTGTTTTTT,CASTLTGRIAGELFF
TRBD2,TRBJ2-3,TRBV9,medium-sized,TGTGCCAGCAGCGTAGCCAGCGGACTAGACATCGCAGATACGCAGTATTTT,CASSVASGLDIADTQYF
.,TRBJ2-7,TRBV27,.,TGTGCCAGCAGTTTTGGTATAGGGGGGGACGAGCAGTACTTC,CASSFGIGGDEQYF